These 31 T cell receptor beta chains were all obtained from the same sample, sequenced in a study of blood T cell repertoires in COVID-19. Method: immunoSEQ multiplex PCR; TCRdb's copy keeps in-frame clones and lacks some. Seen here are about 70,000 clones, approximately 87% observed once, and the top ten hold 4% to 5.5%. Sequences were obtained from peripheral blood. Receptor source: a middle-aged man with active COVID-19.

The chain links TRBV28 to TRBJ1-2; D ambiguous. V was trimmed by 9 bases and J by 8 bases, leaving 19 bases between them. This CDR3 comprises 13 residues. The germline CDR1 and CDR2 sequences are MDHEN and SYDVKM. DNA of the CDR3: TGTGCCAGTACCTCTGGCGGGGTTAACGGCTACACCTTC. Its protein is CASTSGGVNGYTF.

This clone was seen only once. V usage is TRBV4-2 and J usage is TRBJ1-2; a possible D gene is TRBD1 (6 bases). Germline CDR1 is LGHNA and CDR2 is YNFKEQ. The CDR3 loop spans 17 amino acids. V was shortened by 2 bases and J by 0 bases, with 16 bases between the two germline ends. CDR3 bases: TGTGCCAGCAGCCAAAACCGGGACACCTACTCTAACTATGGCTACACCTTC. It encodes CASSQNRDTYSNYGYTF.

The chain employs TRBV27 and TRBJ2-1; D gene ambiguous. This CDR3 region has 15 residues. Trimming shortened V by 6 bases and J by 0 bases, and 12 bases separated the two germline ends. Germline assignment: CDR1 MNHEY and CDR2 SMNVEV (reference sequence). CDR3 in amino acids: CASRAAASSYNEQFF. The CDR3 bases are TGTGCCAGCAGGGCGGCGGCAAGCTCCTACAATGAGCAGTTCTTC.

The chain has TRBV27 and TRBJ2-1; 9 bases align to TRBD2. V lost 5 bases and J lost 0; bases outside the gene matches: 17. The CDR3 extends over 20 amino acids. Germline lookup yields CDR1 MNHEY and CDR2 SMNVEV (reference sequence). The CDR3 DNA reads as TGTGCCAGCAGTCTCAAGGGGCTAGCGGGATTCCCGAGCTCCTACAATGAGCAGTTCTTC. The encoded protein is CASSLKGLAGFPSSYNEQFF.

This clone was detected only once. Other DNA sequences in the same sample also yield this CDR3. The chain is built from TRBV19 and TRBJ1-5; D unresolved. This CDR3 is built from 14 residues. Between the trimmed V and J ends, which lost 3 bases and 7 bases, there was a span of 13 bases. Germline V gives CDR1 LNHDA, CDR2 SQIVND (reference sequence). CDR3 amino acids: CASSIGGSGQPQHF. The CDR3 DNA is TGTGCCAGTAGTATTGGTGGTTCGGGGCAGCCCCAGCATTTT.

This clone turned up a few times. This sequence joins TRBV19 and TRBJ1-3; 7 nucleotides line up with TRBD1. J gave up 2 bases and V 6 bases, and 1 base lay outside the gene matches. The CDR3 loop spans 13 amino acids. The V gene's germline CDR1 is LNHDA and CDR2 SQIVND (reference sequence). Written as DNA, the CDR3 is TGTGCCAGTAGACAGGGGACTGGAAACACCATATATTTT. This translates into CASRQGTGNTIYF. The whole variable domain, remainder taken from reference TRBV19 and TRBJ1-3, is DGGITQSPKYLFRKEGQNVTLSCEQNLNHDAMYWYRQDPGQGLRLIYYSQIVNDFQKGDIAEGYSVSREKKESFPLTVTSAQKNPTAFYLCASRQGTGNTIYFGEGSWLTVV.

The chain employs TRBV4-2 and TRBJ2-1; 10 nucleotides match TRBD1. Germline-derived CDR1 and CDR2 are LGHNA and YNFKEQ. CDR3 length: 16 amino acids. V trimming: 3 bases; J trimming: 9 bases; junction bases outside the gene matches: 11. The DNA for the CDR3 is TGTGCCAGCAGCCACGAATGGGACAGGGGCACGAGTGAGCAGTTCTTC. Amino acid sequence: CASSHEWDRGTSEQFF.

This chain uses TRBV11-2 with TRBJ2-7; D remains unclear. V shed 2 bases and J shed 1 base, with 6 bases lying between them. Per the germline V gene, CDR1 is SGHAT and CDR2 is FQNNGV. The CDR3 has 13 residues. CDR3 bases: TGTGCCAGCAGCTTACCCCTATCCTACGAGCAGTACTTC. Protein sequence: CASSLPLSYEQYF.

The rearrangement joins TRBV14 to TRBJ2-5; 8 bases agree with TRBD1. Germline V gene lookup returns CDR1 SGHDN and CDR2 FVKESK. This CDR3 spans 16 amino acids. With 1 base clipped from V and 6 bases from J, the junction kept 10 bases outside the gene matches. The DNA of the CDR3 is TGTGCCAGCAGCCAAGGGGACAGGAGCCTGGAAAAGACCCAGTACTTC. Its protein product is CASSQGDRSLEKTQYF.

The table lists this clone with a few counts. V usage is TRBV11-3 and J usage is TRBJ2-3; possibly TRBD2 for D (5 bases). The germline V and J ends were trimmed by 0 bases and 9 bases, with 7 bases remaining between them. Germline V lookup: CDR1 SGHNT, CDR2 YENEEA. The CDR3 length is 12 residues. The chain's CDR3 is CASSLEGRTQYF. The CDR3 nucleotides are TGTGCCAGCAGCTTAGAGGGGAGAACGCAGTATTTT.

The rearrangement joins TRBV5-5 to TRBJ2-1, with unresolved D. Germline assignment: CDR1 SGHKS and CDR2 YYEKEE (reference sequence). Trimming left V 4 bases short and J 12 bases short, with 14 bases between. CDR3 length equals 12 residues. CDR3 DNA sequence: TGTGCCAGCAGCCCCGATAGGCTAGGGCAGTTCTTC. This codes for CASSPDRLGQFF.

The chain employs TRBV4-3 and TRBJ2-7; TRBD2 matches at 11 bases. The germline V gene has CDR1 LGHNA and CDR2 YSLEER. Unmatched junction bases numbered 9, after V lost 4 bases and J lost 4 bases. The CDR3 sequence is 16 residues long. In nucleotides, the CDR3 is TGCGCCAGCAGCCCCCGGGTAGCGGGAGGGCAGTACGAGCAGTACTTC. This encodes CASSPRVAGGQYEQYF.

The chain combines TRBV10-1 with TRBJ2-1; D may be TRBD2 (5 bases). The CDR3 runs 16 residues. V lost 4 bases and J lost 0, with 13 bases in between. Per germline, CDR1 WNHNN and CDR2 SYGVQD (reference sequence). The CDR3 sequence: CASSGAAEFSYNEQFF. CDR3 sequence (DNA): TGCGCCAGCAGTGGAGCAGCGGAGTTCTCCTACAATGAGCAGTTCTTC.

This rearrangement joins TRBV6-1 to TRBJ1-4; the match to TRBD1 covers 10 bases. Germline V lookup: CDR1 MNHNS, CDR2 SASEGT. The CDR3 contains 16 residues. V trimming: 1 base; J trimming: 8 bases; junction bases outside the gene matches: 7. The CDR3 DNA sequence: TGTGCCAGCAGTGAAGGCAGAGGACAGGGGGGGGAAAAACTGTTTTTT. It translates to CASSEGRGQGGEKLFF.

The gene calls are TRBV7-9 and TRBJ2-3; TRBD2 aligns across 9 bases. J was trimmed by 5 bases and V by 4 bases; bases with no gene match: 13. CDR3 size: 17 residues. Germline V CDR1 and CDR2: SEHNR, FQNEAQ (reference sequence). The CDR3 coding sequence is TGTGCCAGCAGCTCCAACACGGCTAGCGGGACGAGAGATACGCAGTATTTT. This codes for CASSSNTASGTRDTQYF.

V usage is TRBV6-5 and J usage is TRBJ1-6; 7 positions match TRBD1. CDR3 length: 15 amino acids. V shed 2 bases, J shed 6 bases, and the junction held 4 bases outside the gene matches. Germline CDR1 and CDR2: MNHEY and SVGAGI. The CDR3 region has the DNA TGTGCCAGCAGTTACCGGGACAGCCTTAATTCACCCCTCCACTTT. Protein: CASSYRDSLNSPLHF.

The chain couples TRBV5-4 to TRBJ2-5; tentative D call: TRBD1 (6 bases). Germline V gives CDR1 SGHNT, CDR2 YYREEE (reference sequence). V dropped 0 bases and J dropped 9 bases, with 12 bases sitting between them. The CDR3 is made up of 13 amino acids. The chain's CDR3 is CASSLEDRSSQYF. For the CDR3, the DNA is TGTGCCAGCAGCTTGGAAGACAGGAGTTCCCAGTACTTC.

V usage is TRBV5-4 and J usage is TRBJ2-7, with 9 bases matching TRBD2. Losses at the gene ends were 4 bases for V and 4 bases for J; bases not matched to a gene: 9. From germline, CDR1 is SGHNT and CDR2 YYREEE (reference sequence). This CDR3 has 15 amino acids. This CDR3 reads CASSTRGGGVYEQYF. In nucleotides, the CDR3 is TGTGCCAGCAGCACCCGGGGCGGGGGGGTTTACGAGCAGTACTTC.

J is TRBJ1-1 and V is TRBV13; 8 bases are shared with TRBD1. V was pared by 6 bases and J by 1 base, with 7 bases of the junction left unmatched. Germline V lookup: CDR1 PRHDT, CDR2 FYEKMQ (reference sequence). The CDR3 sequence is 15 residues long. CDR3 region: CASSSSDRANTEAFF. The CDR3 bases are TGTGCCAGCAGTTCATCGGACAGGGCGAACACTGAAGCTTTCTTT.

As regards this clone: The same CDR3 also results from other DNA sequences found in this sample. This chain connects TRBV6-5 to TRBJ1-4; the D is unclear. This CDR3 has 14 residues. Germline CDR1 and CDR2: MNHEY and SVGAGI. V was clipped by 8 bases and J by 0 bases, with 10 bases between them. The CDR3 DNA is TGTGCCAGCGGCCGTCAGACAACTAATGAAAAACTGTTTTTT. It is translated as CASGRQTTNEKLFF.

CDR3 region: CATSGRGTYNEQFF. The CDR3, as DNA: TGTGCCACCAGTGGCCGGGGGACCTACAATGAGCAGTTCTTC. V and J are TRBV24-1 and TRBJ2-1; tentative D call: TRBD2 (6 bases). Trimming shortened V by 5 bases and J by 2 bases, and 9 bases separated the two germline ends. Germline CDR1 is KGHDR and CDR2 is SFDVKD. The CDR3 has 14 amino acids.

CDR3 region: CASSPFQGTEQYF. For the CDR3, the DNA is TGTGCCAGCAGTCCCTTCCAGGGGACCGAGCAGTACTTC. This chain uses TRBV6-5 with TRBJ2-7; possible D gene TRBD1, 6 bases. The CDR3 consists of 13 residues. Per germline, CDR1 MNHEY and CDR2 SVGAGI. The V end lost 5 bases, the J end lost 6 bases, and 14 bases lay between the germline ends.

The rearrangement links TRBV5-4 to TRBJ1-1; 7 bases are a match to TRBD1. Per germline, CDR1 SGHNT and CDR2 YYREEE (reference sequence). V lost 1 base and J lost 1; bases outside the gene matches: 4. This CDR3 has 15 residues. The CDR3 DNA reads as TGTGCCAGCAGCTTGAGGTGGGACAGGAACACTGAAGCTTTCTTT. It translates to CASSLRWDRNTEAFF.

The chain employs TRBV29-1 and TRBJ1-2; no firm D call. Germline V gives CDR1 SQVTM, CDR2 ANQGSEA. V lost 3 bases, J lost 5 bases, and 7 bases lay in between. The CDR3 has 11 residues. The CDR3 protein is CSVDVTYGYTF. CDR3 DNA: TGCAGCGTTGATGTCACTTATGGCTACACCTTC.

The chain carries TRBV3-1 (or the pseudogene TRBV3-2) and TRBJ2-3; D perhaps matches TRBD2 (6 bases). The V and J ends lost 4 bases and 4 bases respectively, with 15 bases between them. The length of the CDR3 is 15 residues. In germline, CDR1 is LGHDT, CDR2 YNNKEL (reference sequence). This CDR3 reads CASSLWDQRADTQYF. The CDR3 DNA follows: TGTGCCAGCAGCCTGTGGGACCAGCGGGCAGATACGCAGTATTTT.

The CDR3 nucleotides read TGTGCCAGCAGTCCATGGGGGGGAGGCCCCAACTACAATGAGCAGTTCTTC. It translates to CASSPWGGGPNYNEQFF. This chain connects TRBV27 to TRBJ2-1, with 7 bases that match TRBD2. V lost 5 bases to trimming and J lost 3 bases; unmatched junction nucleotides: 13. The CDR3 loop spans 17 amino acids. The germline V gene encodes CDR1 MNHEY and CDR2 SMNVEV (reference sequence).

This sequence joins TRBV24-1 and TRBJ2-3; TRBD2 might be the D (7 bases). The V and J ends lost 8 bases and 5 bases respectively, with 10 bases between them. The length of the CDR3 is 12 residues. The germline gives CDR1 KGHDR, CDR2 SFDVKD. The CDR3 nucleotides are TGTGCCACCACAGGGGAGGGAGATACGCAGTATTTT. This encodes CATTGEGDTQYF.

This chain uses TRBV6-6 with TRBJ1-2; tentative D call: TRBD1 (5 bases). The CDR3 spans 13 residues. V was trimmed by 5 bases and J by 3 bases, leaving 10 bases between them. The germline V gene encodes CDR1 MNHNY and CDR2 SVGAGI (reference sequence). CDR3 amino acids: CASSQSRDYGYTF. The CDR3 region has the DNA TGTGCCAGCAGTCAGTCCAGGGACTATGGCTACACCTTC.

The genes are TRBV11-3 and TRBJ2-7, with D maybe TRBD1 (7 bases). The CDR3 contains 14 residues. Trimming cost V 5 bases and J 3 bases, with 14 bases left between them. CDR1 and CDR2 from the germline V gene are SGHNT and YENEEA. The CDR3 loop reads CASSPRGTDYEQYF. In DNA, the CDR3 is TGTGCCAGCAGCCCCCGGGGGACAGACTACGAGCAGTACTTC.

The chain is built from TRBV6-2 or TRBV6-3 and TRBJ1-2; TRBD1 might be the D (5 bases). The CDR3 spans 15 residues. Trimming stripped 2 bases from V and 8 bases from J, with 18 bases between. Germline values: CDR1 MNHEY, CDR2 SVGEGT. The CDR3 is CASSYRGDGHGGYTF. The CDR3 DNA is TGTGCCAGCAGTTACCGGGGGGACGGCCATGGAGGCTACACCTTC.

This clone is a singleton in its sample. CDR3 in DNA: TGTGCCAGCTCACCAACAGGGGGCAATCAGCCCCAGCATTTT. Encoded protein: CASSPTGGNQPQHF. The chain couples TRBV18 to TRBJ1-5; TRBD1 matches at 7 bases. Germline CDR1 is KGHSH and CDR2 is LQKENI. The CDR3 length is 14 residues. V gave up 2 bases and J gave up 2 bases; unmatched junction bases: 0.